The 5 T cell receptor beta chains presented below share a single source sample, sequenced in a study of Tregs in tolerant kidney transplant recipients. Clones were sequenced by immunoSEQ multiplex PCR, and TCRdb holds only the in-frame ones, with some missing. The repertoire consists of some 62,000 clones, with nearly 98% occurring once and the leading ten covering 0.3% to 0.35%. The sample was Tregs from blood, taken before the transplant. These receptors all stem from a human donor who received a combined kidney and bone marrow transplant.

The chain combines TRBV10-3 with TRBJ2-1; 13 nucleotides agree with TRBD2. The CDR3 totals 16 residues. Germline V gene data show CDR1 as ENHRY and CDR2 as SYGVKD. V lost 8 bases, J lost 8 bases, and 12 bases stayed unmatched. This CDR3 is CAIGQVRTSGGDEQFF. Here the CDR3 DNA reads TGTGCCATCGGCCAGGTCAGGACTAGCGGGGGTGATGAGCAGTTCTTC.

This rearrangement joins TRBV7-9 to TRBJ2-1; 10 bases are a match to TRBD2. V gave up 11 bases and J gave up 8 bases; unmatched junction bases: 6. Germline V gives CDR1 SEHNR, CDR2 FQNEAQ (reference sequence). The CDR3 totals 12 residues. The CDR3 DNA reads TGTGCCGTCAGGCTAGCGGGAGATGAGCAGTTCTTC. Amino acid sequence: CAVRLAGDEQFF.

This chain joins TRBV19 and TRBJ2-7; 8 nucleotides agree with TRBD1. After removal of 6 bases from V and 3 bases from J, the junction contained 4 bases not matched to a gene. Germline assignment: CDR1 LNHDA and CDR2 SQIVND (reference sequence). This CDR3 comprises 13 residues. The CDR3: CASRLGTGYEQYF. The CDR3, as DNA: TGTGCCAGTAGACTCGGGACAGGCTACGAGCAGTACTTC.

The chain joins TRBV7-2 to TRBJ2-5; TRBD2 might be the D (5 bases). CDR1 SGHTA and CDR2 FQGNSA come from the germline V gene. The CDR3 is 13 residues long. The germline V and J ends were trimmed by 1 base and 5 bases, with 8 bases remaining between them. The CDR3 here is CASSLGPGETQYF. Written as DNA, the CDR3 is TGTGCCAGCAGCTTAGGACCGGGGGAGACCCAGTACTTC. The whole variable domain, filled in from reference TRBV7-2 and TRBJ2-5, reads GAGVSQSPSNKVTEKGKDVELRCDPISGHTALYWYRQSLGQGLEFLIYFQGNSAPDKSGLPSDRFSAERTGGSVSTLTIQRTQQEDSAVYLCASSLGPGETQYFGPGTRLLVL.

The chain couples TRBV19 to TRBJ1-1; D is perhaps TRBD1 (6 bases). Trimming took 5 bases from V and 12 from J, leaving 19 bases between them. The CDR3 is made up of 13 amino acids. The germline gives CDR1 LNHDA, CDR2 SQIVND (reference sequence). The CDR3 spells CASSRMPGQISFF. As DNA, the CDR3 is TGTGCCAGTAGTCGTATGCCTGGACAGATTTCTTTCTTT.